This T cell receptor beta chain was captured in a study of T cell responses to AZD1222 COVID-19 vaccine. The repertoire was sequenced with immunoSEQ multiplex PCR; TCRdb's copy has only in-frame clones and lacks some. The sample contains just over 80,000 clones, around 89% of which appear only once. V lost 1 base, J lost 2 bases, and 2 bases stayed unmatched. Germline V lookup: CDR1 ENHRY, CDR2 SYGVKD. This CDR3 is 15 amino acids long. The input for sequencing was peripheral blood, taken on day 0 of AZD1222 vaccination. The sequence was collected from an adult in good health. V gene TRBV10-3 combines with J gene TRBJ1-5; 7 bases line up with TRBD1. The CDR3 region has the DNA TGTGCCATCAGTGAGTATGACAGGGGCAATCAGCCCCAGCATTTT. It is translated as CAISEYDRGNQPQHF.